This TCR beta chain was identified in a study of tumor and adjacent non-tumor tissue in lung cancer. Study context: Patients comprised 12 adenocarcinoma, a couple of squamous cell carcinoma and 1 small cell lung cancer.

RNA was extracted from bulk tissue without any cell sorting. A modified ARM-PCR protocol with three rounds of nested PCR amplified TCRbeta. MiXCR, run by TCRdb on the multiplex PCR reads, gives a single entry per CDR3 protein. The sample records under 150,000 distinct CDR3 sequences, about 71% being singletons. A note on this clonotype: Its antigen is unknown. The junction departs from germline at one end; a sequencing error may be responsible.

From germline, CDR1 is SGHAT and CDR2 FQDESV (reference sequence). This CDR3 contains 13 residues. General study points: In normal lung, the top 100 clones were significantly more dominant than in tumor. Compared with tumor, normal lung showed significantly lower TCR diversity. Higher tumor TCR diversity was associated with shorter survival.

The chain couples TRBV11-1 to TRBJ2-3; D is perhaps TRBD2 (8 bases). Sequencing input: lung tumor tissue. The sequence came from a man between 60 and 70 years old with small cell lung cancer. The CDR3 nucleotides read TGTACCAGCAGCTTTAGCGGGACAGATACGCAGTGTTTT. Amino acids: CTSSFSGTDTQCF.